The T cell receptor beta chain described here comes from a study of long-term antiretroviral therapy in people with HIV. Whole-study findings and limits: Clones with expansion before ART led the repertoire at all time points. ART adherence, viral resistance and therapy changes were not recorded. HIV repertoires covered narrower CDR3 length ranges than controls did.

CDR1 and CDR2 from the germline V gene are MNHEY and SVGAGI. The V gene lost 2 bases and the J gene lost 1 base, with 5 bases spanning the gap. The CDR3 is made up of 13 amino acids. Survey-level immunoSEQ v3.0 assays were run. Measured with immunoSEQ multiplex PCR; TCRdb has only the in-frame clones, and not every one. Of some 19,000 clones listed, approximately 86% are singletons. Concerning this clone itself: Its antigen is still unknown.

Material: unsorted PBMCs, obtained 0.5 years after starting antiretroviral therapy. V and J are TRBV6-5 and TRBJ1-2; D remains ambiguous. This sequence was found in a man aged 40-50 years with HIV. The CDR3 loop is CASSYNSNYGYTF. CDR3 DNA: TGTGCCAGCAGTTACAACAGTAACTATGGCTACACCTTC.